One and the same sample provided the 26 T cell receptor beta chains below, sequenced in a study of T-cell reconstitution after alpha-beta-depleted transplantation in children listed by TCRdb under 2016. Preparation of the library involved PCR. Sequenced on an Illumina HiSeq 2500. TCR libraries were prepared with molecular barcoding, using unique molecular identifiers to normalize TCRbeta repertoire quantification. TCRdb itself trimmed the public reads at Q25 with fastp, ran MiXCR and retained productive beta chains. Rows with one shared CDR3 protein collapse into an entry with the most common genes and DNA. In all, the sample holds some 350,000 distinct CDR3 sequences, and about a tenth of those were seen once. The ten largest account for about 2.3% of the sample. The source was PBMCs from the stem cell graft donor, collected from the stem cell graft. Receptors originate from a human donor who donated a stem cell graft to a child with acute lymphoblastic leukemia.

This clonotype occurred many times. The CDR3 bases are TGCGCCAGCAGCCAAGGGTCAGTGAACACTGAAGCTTTCTTT. Translation gives CASSQGSVNTEAFF. The V and J genes are TRBV4-3 and TRBJ1-1, with D uncertain. Trimming removed 1 base at V and 0 bases at J, with 6 bases between. Germline values: CDR1 LGHNA, CDR2 YSLEER. The CDR3 runs 14 residues.

This clonotype was seen at least ten times. The chain has TRBV5-1 and TRBJ2-7, with D uncertain. The germline V gene has CDR1 SGHRS and CDR2 YFSETQ. Trimming pared 0 bases from V and 0 bases from J, leaving 7 bases between. This CDR3 comprises 14 residues. CDR3 residues: CASSLVGASYEQYF. The CDR3 bases are TGCGCCAGCAGCTTGGTTGGAGCCTCCTACGAGCAGTACTTC.

This clonotype was picked up a small number of times. The J gene is TRBJ1-3, the V gene TRBV15; D might be TRBD1 (6 bases). The CDR3 consists of 14 residues. Trimming stripped 3 bases from V and 7 bases from J, with 13 bases between. CDR1 and CDR2 (germline): LNHNV, YYDKDF (reference sequence). The DNA of the CDR3 is TGTGCCACCAGCAGCGGACAGCTGCGTAACACCATATATTTT. Translating gives CATSSGQLRNTIYF.

This clonotype was found a few times. V and J are TRBV12-3 or TRBV12-4 and TRBJ2-7, with TRBD2 as a possible D gene (5 bases). The CDR3 loop spans 13 amino acids. The V and J ends lost 6 bases and 7 bases respectively, with 16 bases between them. CDR3 residues: CASSPSPRSEQYF. DNA of the CDR3: TGTGCCAGCAGCCCTAGCCCTCGAAGTGAGCAGTACTTC.

This clonotype was seen ten or more times. The chain uses TRBV7-9 and TRBJ2-2, with TRBD1 matching 7 bases. The CDR3 runs to 11 residues. V lost 6 bases, J lost 10 bases, and 2 bases stayed unmatched. Germline lookup yields CDR1 SEHNR and CDR2 FQNEAQ (reference sequence). This CDR3 is CASSTGAELFF. Here the CDR3 DNA reads TGTGCCAGCAGTACAGGGGCGGAGCTGTTTTTT.

The rearrangement joins TRBV7-6 to TRBJ2-7, with 12 bases fitting TRBD2. The CDR3 has 16 amino acids. Unmatched junction bases numbered 11, after V lost 5 bases and J lost 6 bases. From germline, CDR1 is SGHVS and CDR2 FNYEAQ. The CDR3 reads CASSRPKTSGSAEQYF. The CDR3 coding sequence is TGTGCCAGCAGCCGACCTAAGACTAGCGGGAGTGCCGAGCAGTACTTC.

In the case of this clonotype: A much larger clone differs from this one at a single base, so this may be a read error. J is TRBJ2-6 and V is TRBV20-1, with a weak D call TRBD2 (6 bases). Germline V lookup: CDR1 DFQATT, CDR2 SNEGSKA (reference sequence). This CDR3 has 15 amino acids. Here the CDR3 DNA reads TGCAGTGCGAGGGCATGGGACTCTGGGGCCAACGGCCTGACTTTC. Protein: CSARAWDSGANGLTF.

This clonotype has just a few counts. The rearrangement joins TRBV7-2 to TRBJ2-1; 14 bases align to TRBD2. There are 16 residues in the CDR3. The germline gives CDR1 SGHTA, CDR2 FQGNSA. V lost 5 bases, J lost 12 bases, and 12 bases stayed unmatched. DNA of the CDR3: TGTGCCAGCAGCCCTACGGGACTAGCGGGAGTAATAGGGCAGTTCTTC. As protein: CASSPTGLAGVIGQFF.

There are a few counts of this clonotype. The genes are TRBV3-1 and TRBJ2-2; the D gene could be TRBD1 or TRBD2 (7 bases each). V shed 4 bases and J shed 7 bases, with 13 bases lying between them. The CDR3 runs to 14 residues. CDR1 is LGHDT and CDR2 is YNNKEL in the germline V gene (reference sequence). CDR3 in DNA: TGTGCCAGCAGCCTCTCCAGGGGGGGCGGGGAGCTGTTTTTT. Translating it yields CASSLSRGGGELFF.

This clonotype was picked up a small number of times. V usage is TRBV20-1 and J usage is TRBJ2-1, with 10 bases lining up with TRBD1. This CDR3 is 15 amino acids long. Germline CDR1 reads DFQATT; CDR2 reads SNEGSKA (reference sequence). V lost 2 bases, J lost 4 bases, and 5 bases stayed unmatched. CDR3 DNA: TGCAGTGCTAGACGCGGGACAGGGGAATACAATGAGCAGTTCTTC. Protein sequence: CSARRGTGEYNEQFF.

V usage is TRBV4-2 and J usage is TRBJ2-7, with D maybe TRBD1 (5 bases). The germline gives CDR1 LGHNA, CDR2 YNFKEQ. This CDR3 region has 14 residues. V lost 4 bases and J 0 bases, leaving 10 bases between the germline ends. The CDR3, as DNA: TGTGCCAGCAGCCCCGTGGGGCACTCCTACGAGCAGTACTTC. Protein sequence: CASSPVGHSYEQYF.

The rearrangement joins TRBV6-5 to TRBJ2-2; 8 bases line up with TRBD1. Germline values: CDR1 MNHEY, CDR2 SVGAGI. The CDR3 is 18 residues long. Germline trimming cut 4 bases from V and 2 bases from J; bases unmatched to any gene: 12. CDR3 DNA sequence: TGTGCCAGCAGTTTCTTCCCTTCGGGACAGGAAAACACCGGGGAGCTGTTTTTT. Amino acids: CASSFFPSGQENTGELFF.

This clonotype was found a few times. This rearrangement joins TRBV6-1 to TRBJ1-1; D perhaps matches TRBD1 (5 bases). Looked up from germline, CDR1 is MNHNS and CDR2 is SASEGT. The CDR3 contains 14 residues. V was pared by 7 bases and J by 3 bases, with 15 bases between. In DNA form, the CDR3 reads TGTGCCAGCACTCCCACCGGGGGTTACACTGAAGCTTTCTTT. Translated, it gives CASTPTGGYTEAFF.

In its sample, this clonotype was seen many times. The chain couples TRBV29-1 to TRBJ2-7; D perhaps matches TRBD1 (6 bases). CDR3 size: 13 residues. Trimming stripped 4 bases from V and 2 bases from J, with 12 bases between. CDR1 is SQVTM, CDR2 ANQGSEA, per germline. In nucleotides, the CDR3 is TGCAGCGTTGTAGGGGGAAGGGCCTACGAGCAGTACTTC. Its protein product is CSVVGGRAYEQYF.

Note on this clonotype: The junction differs from germline at one of its ends, possibly a read error. This sequence joins TRBV20-1 and TRBJ1-2; 9 bases map to TRBD1. The CDR3 is 15 amino acids. Germline values: CDR1 DFQATT, CDR2 SNEGSKA (reference sequence). The CDR3 sequence is CSASPTGGADYGYPF. The CDR3 DNA sequence: TGCAGTGCTAGCCCAACAGGGGGCGCTGACTATGGCTACCCCTTC.

Turning to this clonotype: A much larger clone lies one base from this, so it may be a read error. CDR3: CGSSETGDTEAFF. The CDR3 nucleotides read TGCGGCAGCAGTGAGACAGGGGACACTGAAGCTTTCTTT. The rearrangement uses TRBV5-1 and TRBJ1-1, with 8 bases matching TRBD1. The CDR3 is made up of 13 amino acids. Germline CDR1 and CDR2: SGHRS and YFSETQ. The full variable domain, completed using reference TRBV5-1 and TRBJ1-1, is KAGVTQTPRYLIKTRGQQVTLSCSPISGHRSVSWYQQTPGQGLQFLFEYFSETQRNKGNFPGRFSGRQFSNSRSEMNVSTLELGDSALYLCGSSETGDTEAFFGQGTRLTVV.

This clonotype has a handful of counts. V and J are TRBV3-1 and TRBJ2-7; the match to TRBD2 covers 11 bases. CDR1 and CDR2 from the germline V gene are LGHDT and YNNKEL (reference sequence). V trimming: 3 bases; J trimming: 6 bases; junction bases outside the gene matches: 16. This CDR3 is 18 amino acids long. DNA of the CDR3: TGTGCCAGCAGCCAGTCACTAGCGGGAGCGCCCGGGGTAGGCGAGCAGTACTTC. Amino acid sequence: CASSQSLAGAPGVGEQYF.

The sample holds a few counts of this clonotype. V usage is TRBV7-9 and J usage is TRBJ1-5; no reliable D call. This CDR3 contains 13 residues. Germline CDR1 is SEHNR and CDR2 is FQNEAQ (reference sequence). The germline V and J ends were trimmed by 2 bases and 7 bases, with 9 bases remaining between them. This chain's CDR3 is CASSLHLRQPQHF. The DNA for the CDR3 is TGTGCCAGCAGCTTACATCTAAGGCAGCCCCAGCATTTT. Looking up the rest from reference TRBV7-9 and TRBJ1-5 gives the full variable domain: DTGVSQNPRHKITKRGQNVTFRCDPISEHNRLYWYRQTLGQGPEFLTYFQNEAQLEKSRLLSDRFSAERPKGSFSTLEIQRTEQGDSAMYLCASSLHLRQPQHFGDGTRLSIL.

The chain recombines TRBV28 with TRBJ1-5; D remains ambiguous. Looked up from germline, CDR1 is MDHEN and CDR2 is SYDVKM. This CDR3 spans 14 amino acids. Trimming removed 2 bases from V and 1 base from J, with 6 bases in between. CDR3 DNA sequence: TGTGCCAGCAGTTTAGTTGAAAGCAATCAGCCCCAGCATTTT. It specifies CASSLVESNQPQHF.

Ten or more counts support this clonotype. The chain joins TRBV15 to TRBJ2-5, with D unresolved. The germline V gene has CDR1 LNHNV and CDR2 YYDKDF (reference sequence). This CDR3 contains 14 residues. The germline V and J ends were trimmed by 0 bases and 5 bases, with 10 bases remaining between them. The CDR3 here is CATSRDSLGETQYF. The CDR3 region has the DNA TGTGCCACCAGCAGAGATAGTCTTGGCGAGACCCAGTACTTC.

Only a few counts were recorded for this clonotype. J is TRBJ2-5 and V is TRBV20-1; D ambiguous. CDR1 DFQATT and CDR2 SNEGSKA come from the germline V gene (reference sequence). The CDR3 totals 11 residues. V dropped 0 bases and J dropped 5 bases, with 4 bases sitting between them. In DNA form, the CDR3 reads TGCAGTGCTAGAGATGGTGAGACCCAGTACTTC. It yields the protein CSARDGETQYF.

This clonotype has just a few counts. The chain employs TRBV4-1 and TRBJ2-1, with 13 bases aligning to TRBD2. From germline, CDR1 is MGHRA and CDR2 YSYEKL. CDR3 size: 16 residues. V was clipped by 2 bases and J by 10 bases; unmatched bases: 8. CDR3 DNA sequence: TGCGCCAGCAGCCAACCTACTAGCGGGAGGGCTTGGGAGCAGTTCTTC. It yields the protein CASSQPTSGRAWEQFF.

At least ten counts were recorded for this clonotype. The chain uses TRBV15 and TRBJ2-7; 8 nucleotides agree with TRBD2. V lost 1 base to trimming and J lost 5 bases; unmatched junction nucleotides: 7. The CDR3 runs 15 residues. Looked up from germline, CDR1 is LNHNV and CDR2 is YYDKDF (reference sequence). The DNA of the CDR3 is TGTGCCACCAGCAGAGCTCGGGAGGGCCTAAACGAGCAGTACTTC. This codes for CATSRAREGLNEQYF.

V usage is TRBV20-1 and J usage is TRBJ1-5; D ambiguous. Trimming took 5 bases from V and 4 from J, leaving 15 bases between them. The CDR3 loop spans 14 amino acids. CDR1 is DFQATT, CDR2 SNEGSKA, per germline (reference sequence). Written as DNA, the CDR3 is TGCAGTGCTGGCCTCGGACCCCCTAATCAGCCCCAGCATTTT. Translation gives CSAGLGPPNQPQHF.

The CDR3 protein is CASSSPTGPGANVLTF. DNA of the CDR3: TGTGCCAGCAGCTCGCCAACAGGGCCGGGGGCCAACGTCCTGACTTTC. V gene TRBV7-3 combines with J gene TRBJ2-6, with D possibly TRBD1 on 6 matching bases. Germline V gene sequence: CDR1 SGHTA, CDR2 FQGTGA. The CDR3 sequence is 16 residues long. Trimming removed 4 bases at V and 4 bases at J, with 14 bases between.

This clonotype was recorded many times. V and J are TRBV12-3 or TRBV12-4 and TRBJ2-2; weak D call: TRBD2 (7 bases). This CDR3 comprises 14 residues. The ends were cut back, 2 bases at V and 6 bases at J, with 10 bases in the middle. The CDR3 DNA follows: TGTGCCAGCAGTTTATCGGGGGGCTCCGGGGAGCTGTTTTTT. It is translated as CASSLSGGSGELFF.